One sample yielded the 20 T cell receptor beta chains listed below, sequenced in a study of cytomegalovirus exposure and HLA in healthy donors. The repertoire was sequenced with immunoSEQ multiplex PCR; TCRdb's copy has only in-frame clones and lacks some. The sample contains tens of thousands of clones, approximately 94% of which appear only once. Sequencing was performed on PBMCs. The origin of the receptors is a woman aged 18-29 years in good health and CMV-seropositive.

The chain couples TRBV28 to TRBJ1-6, with a weak D call TRBD1 (5 bases). V was shortened by 6 bases and J by 10 bases, with 13 bases between the two germline ends. Per germline, CDR1 MDHEN and CDR2 SYDVKM. This CDR3 is 13 amino acids long. In nucleotides, the CDR3 is TGTGCCAGCAGCGGACCTCGGGGGTCACCCCTCCACTTT. This encodes CASSGPRGSPLHF.

The chain links TRBV7-3 to TRBJ2-1; 7 bases are shared with TRBD2. V shed 3 bases, J shed 5 bases, and the junction held 13 bases outside the gene matches. Germline V gene data show CDR1 as SGHTA and CDR2 as FQGTGA. The length of the CDR3 is 17 residues. In nucleotides, the CDR3 is TGTGCCAGCAGCTTGGCAGGTGGTGCGGGAGAGGACAATGAGCAGTTCTTC. This encodes CASSLAGGAGEDNEQFF.

The rearrangement joins TRBV7-8 to TRBJ1-1; no clear D. V lost 5 bases, J lost 2 bases, and 6 bases lay in between. CDR3 length: 12 residues. Per the germline V gene, CDR1 is SGHVS and CDR2 is FQNEAQ. CDR3 protein: CASSPRNTEAFF. CDR3 coding DNA: TGTGCCAGCAGCCCGAGAAACACTGAAGCTTTCTTT.

The rearrangement uses TRBV6-1 and TRBJ1-2; 7 positions match TRBD1. Germline CDR1 MNHNS, CDR2 SASEGT. Trimming cost V 6 bases and J 8 bases; bases outside gene matches: 12. The CDR3 loop spans 14 amino acids. Written as DNA, the CDR3 is TGTGCCAGCAGCGCCCCCGGGACAGCTCAGGGCTACACCTTC. Its protein product is CASSAPGTAQGYTF.

The rearrangement uses TRBV5-6 and TRBJ2-7; unclear D gene. Germline lookup yields CDR1 SGHDT and CDR2 YYEEEE. The CDR3 runs 14 residues. V was cut by 5 bases and J by 3 bases, with 15 bases left in between. The CDR3 region is CASSLTLNIYEQYF. CDR3 nucleotide sequence: TGTGCCAGCAGTCTGACATTGAACATCTACGAGCAGTACTTC.

The chain links TRBV7-9 to TRBJ2-1, with D possibly matching TRBD1 (6 bases). Germline V CDR1 and CDR2: SEHNR, FQNEAQ (reference sequence). The CDR3 consists of 17 residues. Trimming removed 1 base from V and 7 bases from J, with 20 bases in between. The CDR3 DNA follows: TGTGCCAGCAGCTTAGTAAAAGGGACAAGCTGGGGAAATGAGCAGTTCTTC. Its protein is CASSLVKGTSWGNEQFF.

The rearrangement links TRBV4-2 to TRBJ1-6, with 7 bases aligning to TRBD1. The CDR3 runs 18 residues. Germline CDR1 is LGHNA and CDR2 is YNFKEQ. J was trimmed by 0 bases and V by 1 base; bases with no gene match: 6. In DNA form, the CDR3 reads TGTGCCAGCAGCCAAGTGACAGGGCCAAGCTCCTATAATTCACCCCTCCACTTT. Protein product: CASSQVTGPSSYNSPLHF.

The chain recombines TRBV10-2 with TRBJ1-2; possibly TRBD1 for D (5 bases). Trimming removed 2 bases at V and 5 bases at J, with 21 bases between. The CDR3 is 17 residues long. Germline V gene data show CDR1 as WSHSY and CDR2 as SAAADI. The CDR3 DNA reads as TGCGCCAGCAGTGAGCGGGGTCGTGGGGGAGGGAGGTATGGCTACACCTTC. It yields the protein CASSERGRGGGRYGYTF.

V gene TRBV7-9 combines with J gene TRBJ1-5, with D possibly matching TRBD1 (6 bases). CDR3 size: 12 residues. Germline CDR1 and CDR2: SEHNR and FQNEAQ (reference sequence). The V end lost 3 bases, the J end lost 12 bases, and 12 bases lay between the germline ends. DNA of the CDR3: TGTGCCAGCAGCTTGGACAGCCGCGACCAGCATTTT. Translation gives CASSLDSRDQHF.

This chain joins TRBV11-2 and TRBJ1-2; no clear D gene. V was clipped by 4 bases and J by 2 bases, with 17 bases between them. CDR3 length: 16 amino acids. Germline CDR1 and CDR2: SGHAT and FQNNGV. CDR3 sequence reads: CASSSPKTFLNYGYTF. CDR3 bases: TGTGCCAGCAGCTCCCCCAAGACATTCTTGAACTATGGCTACACCTTC. Combining the CDR3 with reference TRBV11-2 and TRBJ1-2 gives the whole variable domain EAGVAQSPRYKIIEKRQSVAFWCNPISGHATLYWYQQILGQGPKLLIQFQNNGVVDDSQLPKDRFSAERLKGVDSTLKIQPAKLEDSAVYLCASSSPKTFLNYGYTFGSGTRLTVV.

The chain joins TRBV29-1 to TRBJ1-1, with TRBD1 matching over 9 bases. This CDR3 has 11 amino acids. The germline V gene encodes CDR1 SQVTM and CDR2 ANQGSEA. J lost 10 bases, V lost 8 bases, and 8 bases had no gene match. DNA of the CDR3: TGCAGCTTCGGACAGGGGATAGGAGCTTTCTTT. Its translation: CSFGQGIGAFF.

This sequence joins TRBV5-4 and TRBJ1-6; D possibly corresponds to TRBD1 (5 bases). In germline, CDR1 is SGHNT, CDR2 YYREEE (reference sequence). The V and J ends lost 5 bases and 11 bases respectively, with 11 bases between them. The CDR3 has 12 amino acids. CDR3 DNA sequence: TGTGCCAGCAGTTGGGGGGGGACACCCCTCCACTTT. As protein: CASSWGGTPLHF.

The CDR3 nucleotides are TGTGCCAGCAGTTACACCCCCAGCGGGGGACCTAATGAGCAGTTCTTC. It specifies CASSYTPSGGPNEQFF. V is TRBV6-5 and J is TRBJ2-1; 8 positions match TRBD2. Germline V gene lookup returns CDR1 MNHEY and CDR2 SVGAGI. This CDR3 spans 16 amino acids. The trim removed 2 bases at V and 7 bases at J, leaving 10 bases unmatched.

This clone was observed a single time. The V call is TRBV2, the J call TRBJ2-7, with a weak D call TRBD1 (5 bases). Trimming pared 7 bases from V and 7 bases from J, leaving 20 bases between. The V gene's germline CDR1 is SNHLY and CDR2 FYNNEI. The CDR3 runs to 14 residues. The DNA of the CDR3 is TGTGCCAGCAAAACTCTAGTGACTCCAGGGGAGCAGTACTTC. Its protein product is CASKTLVTPGEQYF.

The chain joins TRBV13 to TRBJ2-3; D call uncertain. Trimming pared 10 bases from V and 2 bases from J, leaving 16 bases between. Germline V gives CDR1 PRHDT, CDR2 FYEKMQ (reference sequence). CDR3 size: 14 residues. CDR3: CATALWSLTDTQYF. The CDR3, as DNA: TGTGCCACGGCCCTGTGGAGTCTCACAGATACGCAGTATTTT.

The rearrangement links TRBV4-1 to TRBJ1-5; no clear D gene. The CDR3 sequence is 16 residues long. The germline CDR1 and CDR2 sequences are MGHRA and YSYEKL. V lost 0 bases to trimming and J lost 11 bases, with 20 bases between them. DNA for the CDR3: TGCGCCAGCAGCCAAGATCATGGCTTTAGAGGTGAGGCCCAGCATTTT. Translation gives CASSQDHGFRGEAQHF.

This chain uses TRBV5-6 with TRBJ1-5; D unclear. Germline V lookup: CDR1 SGHDT, CDR2 YYEEEE. The CDR3 covers 14 residues. Trimming took 2 bases from V and 5 from J, leaving 11 bases between them. CDR3 amino acids: CASSLWAGHQPQHF. The CDR3 bases are TGTGCCAGCAGCTTATGGGCAGGCCATCAGCCCCAGCATTTT.

V and J are TRBV28 and TRBJ1-1; 8 bases match TRBD1. Germline assignment: CDR1 MDHEN and CDR2 SYDVKM. This CDR3 is 16 amino acids long. Trimming at V came to 6 bases and at J to 6 bases, leaving 15 bases not matched to a gene. The CDR3 DNA follows: TGTGCCAGCAGCTCCCCCTCCACAGGGGGGCTCGCTGAAGCTTTCTTT. Translated, it gives CASSSPSTGGLAEAFF.

V gene TRBV4-1 combines with J gene TRBJ1-1; no firm D call. Trimming shortened V by 6 bases and J by 4 bases, and 12 bases separated the two germline ends. The CDR3 has 13 residues. Germline loops: CDR1 MGHRA, CDR2 YSYEKL. CDR3 loop: CASSSSRVTEAFF. The DNA of the CDR3 is TGCGCCAGCAGTTCTTCCCGCGTCACTGAAGCTTTCTTT.

CDR3 nucleotide sequence: TGTGCCAGCAGTGGGCCCCTGGAGCAGTACTTC. Translated, it gives CASSGPLEQYF. The chain combines TRBV6-1 with TRBJ2-7; D is unresolved. This CDR3 has 11 residues. V was trimmed by 4 bases and J by 7 bases, leaving 8 bases between them. The germline V gene has CDR1 MNHNS and CDR2 SASEGT.